This TCR beta chain was sequenced for a study of cytomegalovirus exposure and HLA in healthy donors (TCRdb year 2017). Regarding the research as a whole: An earlier analysis of approximately 640 of the donors reported approximately 270 Gb of sequence data and 117 million unique TCR beta sequences from 150 million to 200 million T cells. About 280 gigabases of sequencing data and around 85 million unique TCR sequences made up an early release that covered under 750 HLA-typed donors. Of the roughly 420 genotyped donors, roughly 80% were placed in the genetic ancestry cluster associated with self-reported Caucasian donors. The study was designed to test whether signatures of past pathogen exposure could be identified by cataloging public T cell receptors. Using immunosequencing, the study profiled T cell repertoires from roughly 650 subjects and related those repertoires to cytomegalovirus serostatus. Besides the first cohort of approximately 670 subjects, a separate validation cohort made up of 90 to 150 different subjects was used. To predict cytomegalovirus infection status, the study combined high-throughput TCR immunosequencing, statistical association of individual TCRs with disease status, and machine learning. In a later analysis, previously published TCR beta repertoires from some 640 donors were re-analyzed and high-resolution HLA genotyping was added so that TCR occurrence patterns could be studied. The later analysis used no new phenotypic data to find candidate immune exposures, relying instead on TCR beta sequences and their occurrence across donors. An earlier analysis of several hundred of the donors used high-throughput TCR beta sequencing to judge whether each TCR beta V gene segment behaved as functional or pseudogenic. Donor age, sex, ethnicity and CMV serostatus were compiled together with the repertoire data. In a later genetic analysis, genome-wide SNP genotypes for about 65% of the roughly 670 donors were used, and that subset was treated as a discovery cohort. All discovery cohort repertoires had been generated on a single sequencing platform. Class I and class II HLA loci were covered by the typing at four-digit resolution. Typing coverage varied by locus: about 629-640 donors for A, B, C, DRB1 and DQB1; roughly 510 for DQA1; over 600 for DPA1; 450 to 480 for DPB1. Because of strong linkage in the cohort, roughly 5 DR-DQ haplotypes were treated as single units for association and clustering. Across approximately 420 genotyped donors of the cohort, an average of approximately 220,000 unique TCR beta nucleotide sequences per donor were sequenced, and roughly 20% of those sequences were non-productive.

This clone has a handful of counts. It lacks a known antigen. Qualities for individual bases were not recorded, and no much larger clone is one base off. Clipping removes 5 bases from V and 3 bases from J, with 13 as the unmatched junction base count. CDR3 length: 18 amino acids, cysteine to phenylalanine. Only CDR3 DNA remains: 54 bases, in frame from the first base. Reading the germline V gene (reference sequence) gives CDR1 MNHEY and CDR2 SMNVEV. The cohort was made up of roughly 670 healthy bone marrow donors. At the time of sampling, every cohort member was nominally healthy, though immune exposures that went unrecorded were likely present. CMV serostatus was recorded as positive for roughly 290 and negative for about 55% of the 666 cohort members, whereas no CMV serostatus was recorded for the donor in question. Every donor gave a peripheral blood sample, and the peripheral blood mononuclear cells from that sample were used for TCR beta sequencing. Genomic DNA was extracted from the blood cell samples with the Qiagen DNeasy Blood Extraction Kit.

Library generation was performed with the immunoSEQ multiplex PCR assay. For the multiplex PCR, a mixture combining 60 forward primers for TCR Vbeta segments and 13 reverse primers for TCR Jbeta segments was used. Amplification of the CDR3 region of rearranged TCR beta genes was performed with a multiplex PCR assay on genomic DNA. Amplified TCR beta libraries were sequenced as 87-base-pair reads on the Illumina HiSeq System. The study's processing was this. A later analysis tallied 75 million to 95 million unique TCR beta chains across the 640 or so repertoires, and approximately 12 million of those chains were shared by two or more donors. A nearest-neighbor algorithm error-corrected the raw reads and collapsed the reads into unique sequences, merging closely related sequences to remove PCR and sequencing errors. Alignment of CDR3 sequences to IMGT reference sequences was used to assign V, D and J gene segments. For a sequence to be retained, a match of at least six nucleotides to both a V gene segment and a J gene segment was required. A rearrangement counted as productive if the CDR3 had no stop codons and remained in frame with V and J, and every other rearrangement counted as non-productive. Following IMGT convention, CDR3 was defined as the stretch from the second conserved V-encoded cysteine to the conserved J-encoded phenylalanine. Sequences without an unambiguous match to a single V gene segment were excluded from the earlier analysis of about 600 of the donors. An earlier analysis of just under 600 of the donors called V segments functional above 56.7% productive rearrangements and segregating when the between-donor standard deviation exceeded 5%. A statistical classification framework was built for diagnosing cytomegalovirus status from the catalog of TCR beta chain sequences. In a later analysis, V and J genes were assigned by comparing TCR nucleotide sequences against IMGT/GENE-DB human TR gene sequences. In a later analysis, CDR3 sequences and most-parsimonious VDJ recombination scenarios were assigned using the TCRdist pipeline. In a later analysis, each TCR beta chain was defined by its CDR3 amino acid sequence together with its V-gene family, and reads without a unique V-gene family were excluded. In a later analysis, 500 to 650 highly shared, low-generation-probability nucleotide sequences were removed to address suspected cross-contamination and a sequencing artifact. In a later analysis, a clonal expansion index for each public chain was calculated from normalized within-repertoire ranks of inferred template counts. In a later analysis, generation probabilities were computed using a VDJ recombination model fitted to out-of-frame rearrangements, and the results were checked against IGoR. A later analysis scored TCR-TCR, TCR-HLA and TCR-CMV co-occurrence with hypergeometric tests, applying a repertoire-size bias correction to TCR pairs. In a later analysis, false discovery rates were estimated by permuting HLA or CMV assignments 20 times. In a later analysis, co-occurring TCRs were grouped using DBSCAN, and TCRdist sequence similarity was added for clustering within HLA-allele-positive subsets. Repertoires with fewer than 30,000 or more than 120,000 public chains were left out of co-occurrence clustering, as were a handful of repertoires with anomalous nucleotide sharing. TCRdb stores this immuneACCESS table with in-frame sequences only. Part of the clones is absent; in the studies checked, under half of the shortfall reflects unresolved V genes, and no reason is known for the rest. That table supplies the V and J calls and clone size; D and trimming were determined from the DNA. The table for this sample lists roughly 71,000 clones; about 74% of them were counted only once. Roughly 11% of the sample is taken by the ten largest.

Overall results and qualifications from the work: A later analysis found that HLA-associated TCR beta chains were more clonally expanded and had lower generation probabilities than equally common non-associated chains. According to a later analysis, TCR association rates differed among HLA loci, with DRB1 alleles showing the most associated TCRs and HLA-C alleles showing the fewest. Because counts were too low, about 18 rarely observed V segments, including chromosome 9 orphons, were left out of the earlier analysis of over 550 of the donors. An association between a missense DCLRE1C variant and V-gene and J-gene trimming of TCR beta chains was found in a later genetic analysis and replicated in an independent cohort. In an earlier analysis of more than 450 of the donors, most TCR beta V segments were observed in productive rearrangements about 87% or about 30% of the time, broadly matching IMGT annotations. At a false discovery rate of 0.05, a later analysis linked approximately 18,000 TCR beta sequences to specific HLA alleles. Because HLA typing was missing for some donors at each locus, association tests included only the typed subset. This cohort had only TCR beta chains sequenced, and the lack of alpha or paired-chain data limited which features could be detected. Linkage disequilibrium might explain the correlated functional status among segregating V segments, but an unknown experimental factor could not be ruled out. A further reported finding was that TCR beta sequences accurately predicted the HLA-A and HLA-B alleles for most subjects in the first cohort. The study listed approximately 150 TCR beta chains as associated with cytomegalovirus. A later analysis reported that several top co-occurrence clusters appeared linked to parvovirus B19, influenza, CMV and Epstein-Barr virus. A cluster of highly shared sequence variants was judged likely to be a technical artifact of the sequencing pipeline. In a later genetic analysis, fewer N-insertions in productive TCRs were reported among donors in an Asian-associated ancestry cluster than the approximately 710-donor mean. In a later analysis, most CMV-associated TCR beta chains were found to appear HLA-restricted, with HLA associations seemingly driven largely by CMV exposure. Assigning TCR associations to individual alleles was difficult when HLA alleles, especially DR and DQ, strongly co-occurred. Immune exposure information for the cohort was limited to CMV serostatus. It was suggested by the authors that the approach could potentially be generalized to other disease states and immunological phenotypes. Presence/absence analyses assumed roughly uniform sequencing depth across donors, an assumption that may not hold. In vitro tests confirmed that a few of the cytomegalovirus-associated TCR beta chains recognize cytomegalovirus antigens. The 87-base-pair reads could not distinguish some IMGT-functional V segments, including TRBV6-2 and TRBV6-3, so those segments were excluded. In both the original and validation cohorts, the classifier was reported to diagnose cytomegalovirus status with high specificity and sensitivity. Most TCR sequences were seen in very few donors, while some public TCRs were found in many individuals.

The TCR sequence derives from a human donor in good health. The V and J segments used are TRBV27 and TRBJ2-1, and 10 bases in between align with TRBD2. Sequencing used PBMCs. The CDR3 loop reads CASSPNPFSSGSYNEQFF. The nucleotides are TGTGCCAGCAGTCCTAACCCATTCTCTAGCGGGAGCTACAATGAGCAGTTCTTC.